The rows below give T cell receptor beta chains drawn from one sample of a study of T cell responses to AZD1222 COVID-19 vaccine. Clones were read by immunoSEQ multiplex PCR, and TCRdb kept only the in-frame ones, dropping some. Here the sample spans about 150,000 clones, 70% to 90% being singletons. The sequencing used peripheral blood, collected on day 0 of AZD1222 vaccination. The receptor source for this set is an adult in good health. The CDR3 runs from the conserved cysteine through the conserved F or W. The order of the fields is J gene, V gene, clone size, D gene, CDR3 DNA, CDR3 protein. The D gene is left open where the match is weak. Size is stated for part of the rows, as once, few or many counts, or as a class when the clone is expanded.

j_call: TRBJ2-1
v_call: TRBV5-6
clone_size: -
d_call: -
cdr3_nt: TGTGCCAGCACCAGGTATGGACCCTCCTACAATGAGCAGTTCTTC
cdr3_aa: CASTRYGPSYNEQFF

j_call: TRBJ2-7
v_call: TRBV28
clone_size: -
d_call: -
cdr3_nt: TGTGCCAGCAGGCCAAACTGGGGCTCCTACGAGCAGTACTTC
cdr3_aa: CASRPNWGSYEQYF

j_call: TRBJ1-4
v_call: TRBV7-2
clone_size: -
d_call: TRBD1
cdr3_nt: TGTGCCAGCAGCTCGGGGAGACAGGGATCTAATGAAAAACTGTTTTTT
cdr3_aa: CASSSGRQGSNEKLFF

j_call: TRBJ1-1
v_call: TRBV5-5
clone_size: -
d_call: -
cdr3_nt: TGTGCCAGCAGCTTGCTACCGGGACTCCAAAACACTGAAGCTTTCTTT
cdr3_aa: CASSLLPGLQNTEAFF

j_call: TRBJ2-5
v_call: TRBV6-1
clone_size: once
d_call: -
cdr3_nt: TGTGCCAGCAGTGAAGGGGCAGAGACCCAGTACTTC
cdr3_aa: CASSEGAETQYF

j_call: TRBJ1-2
v_call: TRBV6-5
clone_size: -
d_call: TRBD1
cdr3_nt: TGTGCCAGCAGTTCCTTCGACGGGACAGGGGGCTTCGGCTACACCTTC
cdr3_aa: CASSSFDGTGGFGYTF

j_call: TRBJ2-1
v_call: TRBV13
clone_size: once
d_call: TRBD2
cdr3_nt: TGTGCCAGCAGCTTAGGAGGACTAGCGGGGGGGTTCGGTGAGCAGTTCTTC
cdr3_aa: CASSLGGLAGGFGEQFF

j_call: TRBJ1-2
v_call: TRBV6-5
clone_size: -
d_call: -
cdr3_nt: TGTGCCAGCAGAAGGGGCGACGACTATGGCTACACCTTC
cdr3_aa: CASRRGDDYGYTF

j_call: TRBJ1-5
v_call: TRBV28
clone_size: -
d_call: -
cdr3_nt: TGTGCCAGCAGTTTAGATCTCAATCAGCCCCAGCATTTT
cdr3_aa: CASSLDLNQPQHF

j_call: TRBJ2-5
v_call: TRBV9
clone_size: -
d_call: -
cdr3_nt: TGTGCCAGCAGCGTATTGTCCGGGACTGGGGAAGAGACCCAGTACTTC
cdr3_aa: CASSVLSGTGEETQYF

j_call: TRBJ2-2
v_call: TRBV21-1
clone_size: -
d_call: -
cdr3_nt: TGTGCCAGCAGCGGTCGCAGCTTCACCGGGGAGCTGTTTTTT
cdr3_aa: CASSGRSFTGELFF

j_call: TRBJ1-3
v_call: TRBV9
clone_size: -
d_call: -
cdr3_nt: TGTGCCAGCAGCGTTGAGGGCATCTTACACTCTGGAAACACCATATATTTT
cdr3_aa: CASSVEGILHSGNTIYF

j_call: TRBJ1-3
v_call: TRBV28
clone_size: many
d_call: TRBD1
cdr3_nt: TGTGCCAGCAGTCCGCGACAGGGACTTTCTGGAAACACCATATATTTT
cdr3_aa: CASSPRQGLSGNTIYF

j_call: TRBJ1-6
v_call: TRBV9
clone_size: -
d_call: TRBD1
cdr3_nt: TGTGCCAGCAGCGCCCGGGACAGGAGAGCACCCCTCCACTTT
cdr3_aa: CASSARDRRAPLHF

j_call: TRBJ1-1
v_call: TRBV12-3/TRBV12-4
clone_size: -
d_call: -
cdr3_nt: TGTGCCAGCAGTTTTGTGGGGGGCGTTGAAGCTTTCTTT
cdr3_aa: CASSFVGGVEAFF

j_call: TRBJ1-3
v_call: TRBV7-2
clone_size: -
d_call: -
cdr3_nt: TGTGCCAGCAGCCCCCGGGTGGCTGGATCTGGAAACACCATATATTTT
cdr3_aa: CASSPRVAGSGNTIYF

j_call: TRBJ2-7
v_call: TRBV7-9
clone_size: -
d_call: TRBD1
cdr3_nt: TGTGCCAGCAGCTCCCCAAGCAGGGGGCAGGACGAGCAGTACTTC
cdr3_aa: CASSSPSRGQDEQYF

j_call: TRBJ1-1
v_call: TRBV24-1
clone_size: -
d_call: -
cdr3_nt: TGTGCCACCACCGGAAATACGAACACTGAAGCTTTCTTT
cdr3_aa: CATTGNTNTEAFF

j_call: TRBJ1-2
v_call: TRBV18
clone_size: -
d_call: TRBD1
cdr3_nt: TGTGCCAGCTCATCCGGACAGGGAGCTAACTATGGCTACACCTTC
cdr3_aa: CASSSGQGANYGYTF

j_call: TRBJ2-7
v_call: TRBV4-3
clone_size: few
d_call: -
cdr3_nt: TGCGCCAGCAGTCAGTCTCTACTAGTGCCCTACGAGCAGTACTTC
cdr3_aa: CASSQSLLVPYEQYF

j_call: TRBJ1-5
v_call: TRBV3-1/TRBV3-2
clone_size: -
d_call: -
cdr3_nt: TGTGCCAGCAGCCAAGTCAGCAATCAGCCCCAGCATTTT
cdr3_aa: CASSQVSNQPQHF

j_call: TRBJ1-2
v_call: TRBV19
clone_size: -
d_call: TRBD1
cdr3_nt: TGTGCCAGTCGAATACAGGGGGTAGAGAACTATGGCTACACCTTC
cdr3_aa: CASRIQGVENYGYTF

j_call: TRBJ1-6
v_call: TRBV19
clone_size: -
d_call: -
cdr3_nt: TGTGCCTCCTCGGACAGATCTACTTCACCCCTCCACTTT
cdr3_aa: CASSDRSTSPLHF

j_call: TRBJ1-2
v_call: TRBV7-2
clone_size: -
d_call: -
cdr3_nt: TGTGCCAGCAGCCTAGCCTCGACAGATCTTAATGGCTACACCTTC
cdr3_aa: CASSLASTDLNGYTF

j_call: TRBJ2-1
v_call: TRBV6-5
clone_size: -
d_call: -
cdr3_nt: TGTGCCAGCAGTTACGGGCAAAGCTCCTACAATGAGCAGTTCTTC
cdr3_aa: CASSYGQSSYNEQFF

j_call: TRBJ2-1
v_call: TRBV18
clone_size: -
d_call: -
cdr3_nt: TGTGCCAGCTCACCGAAGAGTCGGGGAGGTAGCTCCTACAATGAGCAGTTCTTC
cdr3_aa: CASSPKSRGGSSYNEQFF

j_call: TRBJ2-7
v_call: TRBV19
clone_size: -
d_call: -
cdr3_nt: TGTGCCAGTAGTATAAGACCCCAAACCTACGAGCAGTACTTC
cdr3_aa: CASSIRPQTYEQYF

j_call: TRBJ2-3
v_call: TRBV6-2/TRBV6-3
clone_size: -
d_call: TRBD2
cdr3_nt: TGTGCCAGCAGTTTGGGCCTTCTAGCGGGGCTTACTAGCACAGATACGCAGTATTTT
cdr3_aa: CASSLGLLAGLTSTDTQYF

j_call: TRBJ2-3
v_call: TRBV5-1
clone_size: -
d_call: -
cdr3_nt: TGCGCCAGCAGCTTGGAACTTGTTGGTACGCAGTATTTT
cdr3_aa: CASSLELVGTQYF

j_call: TRBJ1-4
v_call: TRBV2
clone_size: -
d_call: -
cdr3_nt: TGTGCCAGCAGAGCAGGGTGGGGTCATGAAAAACTGTTTTTT
cdr3_aa: CASRAGWGHEKLFF

j_call: TRBJ2-7
v_call: TRBV5-1
clone_size: once
d_call: -
cdr3_nt: TGCGCCAGCAGCTACGCCGGGACTCCGGGCTACGAGCAGTACTTC
cdr3_aa: CASSYAGTPGYEQYF

j_call: TRBJ1-2
v_call: TRBV5-3
clone_size: medium-sized
d_call: -
cdr3_nt: TGTGCCAGAAGCTTGGGCACAGCTAACTATGGCTACACCTTC
cdr3_aa: CARSLGTANYGYTF

j_call: TRBJ2-1
v_call: TRBV24-1
clone_size: once
d_call: TRBD1
cdr3_nt: TGTGCCACCAGTGATTTAGGACAGGGGGCTTTCAATGAGCAGTTCTTC
cdr3_aa: CATSDLGQGAFNEQFF

j_call: TRBJ1-2
v_call: TRBV28
clone_size: -
d_call: -
cdr3_nt: TGTGCCAGCAGTCTAACCTCCGCGGGGATCTTCAATAGGGGCTACACCTTC
cdr3_aa: CASSLTSAGIFNRGYTF

j_call: TRBJ2-5
v_call: TRBV27
clone_size: -
d_call: -
cdr3_nt: TGTGCCAGCAGTTTATGGGGATTCAGAGAGACCCAGTACTTC
cdr3_aa: CASSLWGFRETQYF

j_call: TRBJ1-2
v_call: TRBV12-5
clone_size: -
d_call: -
cdr3_nt: TGTGCTAGTGGCCCATTACCGGGACCCACCGGCTACACCTTC
cdr3_aa: CASGPLPGPTGYTF

j_call: TRBJ2-4
v_call: TRBV5-8
clone_size: -
d_call: -
cdr3_nt: TGTGCCAGCAGCTGGGGGACTTTACTAGCCAAAAACATTCAGTACTTC
cdr3_aa: CASSWGTLLAKNIQYF

j_call: TRBJ2-7
v_call: TRBV10-2
clone_size: -
d_call: TRBD2
cdr3_nt: TGCGCCAGCAGTGACCCCCACTATGGGCAGCGGGGGGGAAGCTCCTACGAGCAGTACTTC
cdr3_aa: CASSDPHYGQRGGSSYEQYF

j_call: TRBJ1-2
v_call: TRBV6-5
clone_size: -
d_call: -
cdr3_nt: TGTGCCAGCAGTCCCCAGTGGGGGGACAACTATGGCTACACCTTC
cdr3_aa: CASSPQWGDNYGYTF

j_call: TRBJ1-4
v_call: TRBV6-4
clone_size: -
d_call: TRBD1
cdr3_nt: TGTGCCAGCACCCGCAAAGGACAGGGTAACTCATGGCTTAATGAAAAACTGTTTTTT
cdr3_aa: CASTRKGQGNSWLNEKLFF

j_call: TRBJ1-1
v_call: TRBV10-3
clone_size: -
d_call: -
cdr3_nt: TGTGCCATCAGTGATTCAGGGTTCCTCACTGAAGCTTTCTTT
cdr3_aa: CAISDSGFLTEAFF

j_call: TRBJ1-1
v_call: TRBV5-1
clone_size: -
d_call: TRBD1
cdr3_nt: TGCGCCAGCAGGCGACCCACCGGGACAGGGGGTGGGAACACTGAAGCTTTCTTT
cdr3_aa: CASRRPTGTGGGNTEAFF

j_call: TRBJ2-1
v_call: TRBV25-1
clone_size: -
d_call: -
cdr3_nt: TGTGCCAGCAGGGGGGATCGGACCGGGGATGAGCAGTTCTTC
cdr3_aa: CASRGDRTGDEQFF

j_call: TRBJ1-4
v_call: TRBV4-1
clone_size: -
d_call: -
cdr3_nt: TGCGCCAGCAGCCAAGATGGGCCCTCTACGGCATCTGCAACTAATGAAAAACTGTTTTTT
cdr3_aa: CASSQDGPSTASATNEKLFF

j_call: TRBJ1-2
v_call: TRBV18
clone_size: -
d_call: -
cdr3_nt: TGTGCCAGCTCACCAAACAGGGACGGCGGTGGCTACACCTTC
cdr3_aa: CASSPNRDGGGYTF

j_call: TRBJ1-5
v_call: TRBV7-2
clone_size: -
d_call: -
cdr3_nt: TGTGCCAGCAGCTTAGTCCCCACAGATTCTAGCAATCAGCCCCAGCATTTT
cdr3_aa: CASSLVPTDSSNQPQHF

j_call: TRBJ2-2
v_call: TRBV6-5
clone_size: -
d_call: TRBD2
cdr3_nt: TGTGCCAGCAGTTACTCAGCGGGGGGGCCCGGCGGGGAGCTGTTTTTT
cdr3_aa: CASSYSAGGPGGELFF

j_call: TRBJ1-2
v_call: TRBV10-3
clone_size: -
d_call: -
cdr3_nt: TGTGCCATCCGCGAGGGGGGCAGGGATGGCTACACCTTC
cdr3_aa: CAIREGGRDGYTF

j_call: TRBJ1-2
v_call: TRBV27
clone_size: -
d_call: TRBD1
cdr3_nt: TGTGCCAGCAGTTTATTCCCGTCGGGACAGGGGGCCTATGGCTACACCTTC
cdr3_aa: CASSLFPSGQGAYGYTF

j_call: TRBJ1-2
v_call: TRBV7-6
clone_size: few
d_call: -
cdr3_nt: TGTGCCAGCAGCAAACAGTCGGGGGTCAACTATGGCTACACCTTC
cdr3_aa: CASSKQSGVNYGYTF

j_call: TRBJ1-1
v_call: TRBV7-3
clone_size: -
d_call: -
cdr3_nt: TGTGCCAGCAGCTTAGTGATGAACACTGAAGCTTTCTTT
cdr3_aa: CASSLVMNTEAFF

j_call: TRBJ2-5
v_call: TRBV7-8
clone_size: -
d_call: -
cdr3_nt: TGTGCCAGCACCTTGGGGGACGTAATTCAAGAGACCCAGTACTTC
cdr3_aa: CASTLGDVIQETQYF

j_call: TRBJ1-1
v_call: TRBV7-8
clone_size: -
d_call: -
cdr3_nt: TGTGCCAGCAGCTCCAGGGTTACAGGAATGAACACTGAAGCTTTCTTT
cdr3_aa: CASSSRVTGMNTEAFF

j_call: TRBJ1-5
v_call: TRBV19
clone_size: -
d_call: TRBD1
cdr3_nt: TGTGCCAGTAGTACGGACAGGGGAGGACAGCCCCAGCATTTT
cdr3_aa: CASSTDRGGQPQHF

j_call: TRBJ1-4
v_call: TRBV28
clone_size: -
d_call: TRBD1
cdr3_nt: TGTGCCAGCAGTTTGGCAGGGGGCTTGGGTGAAAAACTGTTTTTT
cdr3_aa: CASSLAGGLGEKLFF

j_call: TRBJ1-1
v_call: TRBV5-1
clone_size: once
d_call: TRBD1
cdr3_nt: TGCGCCAGCAGCAAGACAGGGGCGGTGACTGAAGCTTTCTTT
cdr3_aa: CASSKTGAVTEAFF

j_call: TRBJ1-1
v_call: TRBV27
clone_size: -
d_call: -
cdr3_nt: TGTGCCAGCAGTCCCGGGTGGGGTGGGGGGAACACTGAAGCTTTCTTT
cdr3_aa: CASSPGWGGGNTEAFF

j_call: TRBJ1-2
v_call: TRBV28
clone_size: -
d_call: -
cdr3_nt: TGTGCCAGCAGTTTCACAGGGCCCAATTATGGCTACACCTTC
cdr3_aa: CASSFTGPNYGYTF

j_call: TRBJ1-1
v_call: TRBV28
clone_size: -
d_call: -
cdr3_nt: TGTGCCAGCAGTCTACAGGCTCGTGAAGCTTTCTTT
cdr3_aa: CASSLQAREAFF